The 10 T cell receptor beta chains in this list originate from one sample, sequenced in a study of CD8+CD57+ T cells in acquired aplastic anemia. TCR beta VDJ and CDR3 profiles were obtained from a genomic DNA template. TCRdb passed the reads through MiXCR, listing each CDR3 protein once. The repertoire includes some 410,000 distinct CDR3 sequences, around 72% of them detected once, and under 5% sits in the top ten. Material for sequencing was sorted CD4+, CD8+, or CD8+CD57+ T cells (not recorded which) from PBMCs. The receptor source for this set is a human donor in good health, serving as a control.

The chain has TRBV7-9 and TRBJ2-7, with D tentatively TRBD2 (7 bases). This CDR3 region has 18 residues. CDR1 SEHNR and CDR2 FQNEAQ come from the germline V gene (reference sequence). The ends were cut back, 3 bases at V and 5 bases at J, with 26 bases in the middle. CDR3 nucleotide sequence: TGTGCCAGCAGCTTTACCTCCCAAGGCGCGGGGGCCAACGACGAGCAGTACTTC. The encoded protein is CASSFTSQGAGANDEQYF.

The chain couples TRBV7-2 to TRBJ1-1, with TRBD1 matching over 11 bases. The CDR3 has 15 residues. Germline V gives CDR1 SGHTA, CDR2 FQGNSA. V was pared by 5 bases and J by 4 bases, with 6 bases of the junction left unmatched. The CDR3 region is CASSTPGQGGTEAFF. The CDR3, as DNA: TGTGCCAGCAGCACACCGGGACAGGGGGGCACTGAAGCTTTCTTT.

With regard to this clonotype: The conserved final phenylalanine or tryptophan is absent from the CDR3, which likely points to a read error. The limits of the CDR3 on the DNA are not certain, so only TCRdb's listed CDR3 is given. The gene calls are TRBV10-3 and TRBJ1-4; the D call in the table, TRBD1, was not verified against the DNA. Germline V CDR1 and CDR2: ENHRY, SYGVKD. The CDR3 extends over 14 residues, inclusive of both ends. The CDR3 region is CASSLARGGEEPTI.

The rearrangement uses TRBV5-1 and TRBJ1-5, with 7 bases lining up with TRBD1. V shed 0 bases, J shed 9 bases, and the junction held 6 bases outside the gene matches. Germline lookup yields CDR1 SGHRS and CDR2 YFSETQ. The CDR3 totals 14 residues. The CDR3 DNA sequence: TGCGCCAGCAGCTTGGGGGACAGAAATTCGCCCCAGCATTTT. Translated, it gives CASSLGDRNSPQHF.

Note on this clonotype: This may be a read error: a much more frequent sequence differs by one nucleotide. This chain joins TRBV2 and TRBJ1-1; no firm D call. The CDR3 spans 14 residues. V dropped 6 bases and J dropped 5 bases, with 16 bases sitting between them. The germline V gene has CDR1 SNHLY and CDR2 FYNNEI. The CDR3 here is CASSRPGGRTEAFF. As DNA, the CDR3 is TGTGCCAGCAGCCGACCGGGTGGGAGGACTGAAGCTTTCTTT.

This clonotype was found once. The genes are TRBV11-2 and TRBJ2-5; D unclear. CDR3 length: 15 residues. V was clipped by 2 bases and J by 4 bases, with 14 bases between them. The germline V gene has CDR1 SGHAT and CDR2 FQNNGV. The CDR3 DNA is TGTGCCAGCAGCTTAAATGGCGGACGGGTAGAGACCCAGTACTTC. Protein: CASSLNGGRVETQYF.

The rearrangement links TRBV7-9 to TRBJ2-7; no reliable D call. This CDR3 is 13 amino acids long. The V gene's germline CDR1 is SEHNR and CDR2 FQNEAQ (reference sequence). Trimming removed 3 bases at V and 5 bases at J, with 11 bases between. CDR3 sequence: CASSFSGMDEQYF. The CDR3 coding sequence is TGTGCCAGCAGCTTCAGTGGGATGGACGAGCAGTACTTC. The whole variable domain, remainder taken from reference TRBV7-9 and TRBJ2-7, is DTGVSQNPRHKITKRGQNVTFRCDPISEHNRLYWYRQTLGQGPEFLTYFQNEAQLEKSRLLSDRFSAERPKGSFSTLEIQRTEQGDSAMYLCASSFSGMDEQYFGPGTRLTVT.

This clonotype was picked up a small number of times. The V gene is TRBV5-5, the J gene TRBJ1-1; D is possibly TRBD1 (6 bases). CDR3 length equals 14 residues. Germline V gene sequence: CDR1 SGHKS, CDR2 YYEKEE (reference sequence). Deletions cut 5 bases from V and 2 bases from J, with 13 bases between. For the CDR3, the DNA is TGTGCCAGCAGACGCCTAGGGGGTAACACTGAAGCTTTCTTT. It is translated as CASRRLGGNTEAFF.

This chain uses TRBV5-1 with TRBJ2-1, with TRBD1 as a possible D gene (6 bases). CDR3 length equals 14 residues. Trimming stripped 4 bases from V and 9 bases from J, with 17 bases between. The germline gives CDR1 SGHRS, CDR2 YFSETQ. The CDR3 DNA is TGCGCCAGCAGCGTGGGCGGACAGTTCATTGAGCAGTTCTTC. This translates into CASSVGGQFIEQFF.

A note on this clonotype: Mismatch with germline at one junction end may stem from a read error. The rearrangement links TRBV7-4 to TRBJ2-7, with TRBD2 matching 9 bases. Germline V gene sequence: CDR1 SGHVT, CDR2 SQSDAQ. The CDR3 is 15 amino acids. The CDR3 loop is CASSLARGGMYAQYF. CDR3 bases: TGTGCCAGCAGCTTAGCGCGGGGGGGCATGTACGCGCAGTACTTC.